The 25 T cell receptor beta chains given below trace back to one sample, sequenced in a study of Ad26.COV2.S vaccination and SARS-CoV-2 variants. Noted treatment: some 19 received Ad26.COV2.S at low or high dose, single or two shots; roughly 5 received placebo; per-sample allocation not given. Each sample was drawn 63 days after the first injection (of vaccine or placebo). The method was immunoSEQ multiplex PCR; TCRdb's version includes in-frame clones alone and lacks a portion of them. The sample carries 400,000 to 500,000 clones, around 89% recorded once. This material consisted of peripheral blood, taken in a trial of Ad26.COV2.S vaccine versus placebo. Source of these receptors: a person between 18 and 60 years old who received the Ad26.COV2.S COVID-19 vaccine or a placebo.

This clone appeared a few times. The rearrangement links TRBV28 to TRBJ1-5; 9 nucleotides line up with TRBD1. The CDR3 is made up of 17 amino acids. V dropped 5 bases and J dropped 7; count of bases not matched to a gene: 15. Per the germline V gene, CDR1 is MDHEN and CDR2 is SYDVKM. The CDR3 region is CASSRRSTGGLWQPQHF. For the CDR3, the DNA is TGTGCCAGCAGTCGAAGATCTACAGGGGGCCTGTGGCAGCCCCAGCATTTT.

A single count supports this clone. The chain carries TRBV6-5 and TRBJ1-1, with 8 bases aligning to TRBD1. The ends lost 6 bases at V and 11 bases at J; junction bases unmatched: 11. Germline V lookup: CDR1 MNHEY, CDR2 SVGAGI. The CDR3 has 13 amino acids. DNA of the CDR3: TGTGCCAGCAGAACCCCAACAGGGGGTCGGGCTTTCTTT. It translates to CASRTPTGGRAFF.

V and J are TRBV5-1 and TRBJ2-2; the D is unclear. The germline V gene encodes CDR1 SGHRS and CDR2 YFSETQ. The CDR3 sequence is 15 residues long. Trimming removed 1 base from V and 2 bases from J, with 9 bases in between. The DNA for the CDR3 is TGCGCCAGCAGCTTGTGGCGGCCTAACACCGGGGAGCTGTTTTTT. Protein sequence: CASSLWRPNTGELFF. The complete variable domain, with remaining parts taken from reference TRBV5-1 and TRBJ2-2, reads KAGVTQTPRYLIKTRGQQVTLSCSPISGHRSVSWYQQTPGQGLQFLFEYFSETQRNKGNFPGRFSGRQFSNSRSEMNVSTLELGDSALYLCASSLWRPNTGELFFGEGSRLTVL.

The chain employs TRBV3-1 (or the pseudogene TRBV3-2) and TRBJ2-1; D is perhaps TRBD2 (6 bases). The V gene's germline CDR1 is LGHDT and CDR2 YNNKEL (reference sequence). CDR3 length: 16 residues. V was shortened by 7 bases and J by 6 bases, with 22 bases between the two germline ends. The CDR3 DNA reads TGTGCCAGCAACACAAAAGTTAGCCAGGGAGGCAATGAGCAGTTCTTC. This codes for CASNTKVSQGGNEQFF.

The CDR3 DNA sequence: TGTGCCAGCAGCGACCTCCGGGTCAACACAGATACGCAGTATTTT. Protein product: CASSDLRVNTDTQYF. The rearrangement links TRBV7-2 to TRBJ2-3; D is undetermined. Trimming pared 5 bases from V and 2 bases from J, leaving 14 bases between. This CDR3 contains 15 residues. CDR1 is SGHTA and CDR2 is FQGNSA in the germline V gene.

This chain links TRBV7-9 with TRBJ2-7, with D perhaps assigned TRBD1 or TRBD2 (5 bases each). The CDR3 extends over 13 amino acids. Deletions cut 0 bases from V and 6 bases from J, with 9 bases between. The V gene's germline CDR1 is SEHNR and CDR2 FQNEAQ (reference sequence). The chain's CDR3 is CASSLALGTEQYF. CDR3 sequence (DNA): TGTGCCAGCAGCTTAGCGCTGGGGACCGAGCAGTACTTC.

The rearrangement joins TRBV5-4 to TRBJ1-1, with a weak D call TRBD1 (5 bases). Trimming pared 4 bases from V and 7 bases from J, leaving 17 bases between. The CDR3 sequence is 14 residues long. The V gene's germline CDR1 is SGHNT and CDR2 YYREEE (reference sequence). The CDR3 sequence: CASSLGRGAYEAFF. The CDR3 DNA sequence: TGTGCCAGCAGCCTGGGCCGGGGCGCCTATGAAGCTTTCTTT.

The CDR3 loop reads CATPGLVAYNEQFF. The CDR3 bases are TGTGCCACGCCGGGACTAGTGGCCTACAATGAGCAGTTCTTC. J is TRBJ2-1 and V is TRBV24-1; TRBD2 matches at 8 bases. The length of the CDR3 is 14 residues. From germline, CDR1 is KGHDR and CDR2 SFDVKD. Trimming cost V 10 bases and J 2 bases; bases outside gene matches: 6.

V usage is TRBV3-1 (or the pseudogene TRBV3-2) and J usage is TRBJ2-5; D gene ambiguous. V was clipped by 3 bases and J by 1 base, with 6 bases between them. Per germline, CDR1 LGHDT and CDR2 YNNKEL (reference sequence). The CDR3 covers 13 residues. The CDR3 loop is CASSHPIQETQYF. CDR3 nucleotides: TGTGCCAGCAGCCACCCTATCCAAGAGACCCAGTACTTC.

This clone appeared once. The chain joins TRBV30 to TRBJ2-3, with 8 bases that match TRBD2. The junction had 3 bases not matched to a gene; V was cut back by 3 bases and J by 1 base. The CDR3 has 14 amino acids. Germline CDR1 GTSNPN, CDR2 SVGIG (reference sequence). CDR3 in amino acids: CAWSGGAGTDTQYF. The CDR3 DNA follows: TGTGCCTGGAGCGGGGGGGCCGGCACAGATACGCAGTATTTT.

This clone was seen only a few times. V is TRBV4-3 and J is TRBJ2-1; TRBD1 agrees at 10 bases. Germline V gives CDR1 LGHNA, CDR2 YSLEER. The CDR3 loop spans 15 amino acids. Trimming at V came to 6 bases and at J to 4 bases, leaving 6 bases not matched to a gene. In DNA, the CDR3 is TGCGCCAGCAGTACGTTGGGACAGGGGTACAATGAGCAGTTCTTC. Translation gives CASSTLGQGYNEQFF.

The chain recombines TRBV5-1 with TRBJ2-6, with 10 bases fitting TRBD1. This CDR3 is built from 18 residues. The germline CDR1 and CDR2 sequences are SGHRS and YFSETQ. V was pared by 0 bases and J by 2 bases, with 5 bases of the junction left unmatched. For the CDR3, the DNA is TGCGCCAGCAGCTTGGACCCGGGACAGGGGACTGGGGCCAACGTCCTGACTTTC. Translation gives CASSLDPGQGTGANVLTF.

The chain recombines TRBV15 with TRBJ2-3, with D perhaps matching TRBD2 (6 bases). Germline lookup yields CDR1 LNHNV and CDR2 YYDKDF (reference sequence). This CDR3 region has 16 residues. Trimming pared 5 bases from V and 0 bases from J, leaving 15 bases between. CDR3 protein: CATSRRAGASTDTQYF. CDR3 in DNA: TGTGCCACCAGCCGGAGGGCCGGAGCTAGCACAGATACGCAGTATTTT.

The V and J genes are TRBV7-9 and TRBJ1-5, with D unclear. The germline CDR1 and CDR2 sequences are SEHNR and FQNEAQ (reference sequence). V was clipped by 0 bases and J by 4 bases, with 7 bases between them. The CDR3 runs to 14 residues. CDR3 nucleotide sequence: TGTGCCAGCAGCTTAGCGGAGACGAATCAGCCCCAGCATTTT. Amino acids: CASSLAETNQPQHF. The whole variable domain, filled in from reference TRBV7-9 and TRBJ1-5, reads DTGVSQNPRHKITKRGQNVTFRCDPISEHNRLYWYRQTLGQGPEFLTYFQNEAQLEKSRLLSDRFSAERPKGSFSTLEIQRTEQGDSAMYLCASSLAETNQPQHFGDGTRLSIL.

The chain recombines TRBV29-1 with TRBJ1-4, with 9 bases fitting TRBD1. CDR1 SQVTM and CDR2 ANQGSEA come from the germline V gene. Trimming removed 4 bases from V and 6 bases from J; junction bases left unmatched: 3. This CDR3 is built from 13 residues. The CDR3 loop is CSVVTGGDEKLFF. The CDR3 coding sequence is TGCAGCGTTGTGACAGGGGGGGATGAAAAACTGTTTTTT.

V and J are TRBV10-3 and TRBJ2-7; TRBD1 agrees at 9 bases. The CDR3 sequence is 15 residues long. CDR1 ENHRY and CDR2 SYGVKD come from the germline V gene. The junction had 7 bases not matched to a gene; V was cut back by 6 bases and J by 1 base. DNA for the CDR3: TGTGCCATCAGCTCCACAGGGGGCAAATCCTACGAGCAGTACTTC. It is translated as CAISSTGGKSYEQYF.

The V call is TRBV9, the J call TRBJ2-1, with 9 bases fitting TRBD2. V shed 0 bases, J shed 5 bases, and the junction held 15 bases outside the gene matches. Germline CDR1 is SGDLS and CDR2 is YYNGEE. The CDR3 covers 19 residues. In DNA form, the CDR3 reads TGTGCCAGCAGCGTAGGGGTTCGCGCGGGGGGGTCCAAAAACAATGAGCAGTTCTTC. Protein product: CASSVGVRAGGSKNNEQFF.

The chain is built from TRBV5-8 and TRBJ2-3, with TRBD2 matching 7 bases. CDR3 length: 13 residues. J was trimmed by 3 bases and V by 10 bases; bases with no gene match: 8. From germline, CDR1 is SGHTS and CDR2 YDEGEE. CDR3 residues: CAGGPRGTDTQYF. CDR3 bases: TGTGCCGGTGGACCGCGGGGGACAGATACGCAGTATTTT.

The CDR3, as DNA: TGTGCCAGCAGGACCGGGACAGGGCCAACAGATACGCAGTATTTT. As protein: CASRTGTGPTDTQYF. The V gene is TRBV6-5, the J gene TRBJ2-3; 9 nucleotides line up with TRBD1. The CDR3 runs to 15 residues. Germline loops: CDR1 MNHEY, CDR2 SVGAGI. V was clipped by 6 bases and J by 3 bases; unmatched bases: 7.

This chain joins TRBV3-1 (or the pseudogene TRBV3-2) and TRBJ1-1; a possible D gene is TRBD1 (5 bases). V gave up 1 base and J gave up 9 bases, with 12 bases separating them. The CDR3 is made up of 13 amino acids. CDR1 and CDR2 (germline): LGHDT, YNNKEL (reference sequence). The DNA for the CDR3 is TGTGCCAGCAGCCAAGTTCGACGGGGCAAAGCTTTCTTT. Translated: CASSQVRRGKAFF.

The V call is TRBV6-5, the J call TRBJ1-5; D perhaps matches TRBD1 (6 bases). Trimming left V 3 bases short and J 5 bases short, with 8 bases between. The CDR3 is made up of 13 amino acids. CDR1 and CDR2 from the germline V gene are MNHEY and SVGAGI. CDR3 DNA sequence: TGTGCCAGCAGTTATTACAGGGATCAGCCCCAGCATTTT. It yields the protein CASSYYRDQPQHF.

The chain recombines TRBV10-3 with TRBJ2-7; 13 bases agree with TRBD2. CDR1 is ENHRY and CDR2 is SYGVKD in the germline V gene. Germline trimming cut 2 bases from V and 6 bases from J; bases unmatched to any gene: 1. This CDR3 is 14 amino acids long. The CDR3 nucleotides read TGTGCCATCAGTGAGAGACTAGCGGGGGGCGAGCAGTACTTC. This encodes CAISERLAGGEQYF.

This clone was found once. The chain recombines TRBV5-6 with TRBJ1-5, with D perhaps matching TRBD1 (6 bases). Trimming left V 0 bases short and J 3 bases short, with 10 bases between. CDR1 is SGHDT, CDR2 YYEEEE, per germline. The CDR3 sequence is 15 residues long. CDR3 nucleotide sequence: TGTGCCAGCAGCTTGGGGGGGACACCCAATCAGCCCCAGCATTTT. Encoded protein: CASSLGGTPNQPQHF.

The chain links TRBV7-6 to TRBJ1-2; no clear D. Trimming took off 5 bases at V and 3 bases at J, with 16 bases between the two ends. Germline V gene data show CDR1 as SGHVS and CDR2 as FNYEAQ. The CDR3 sequence is 15 residues long. The CDR3 DNA follows: TGTGCCAGCAGCCCAGAAGTGGGCTCAGACTATGGCTACACCTTC. Translated, it gives CASSPEVGSDYGYTF.

This sequence joins TRBV3-1 (or the pseudogene TRBV3-2) and TRBJ2-3, with D possibly matching TRBD2 (5 bases). V shed 11 bases and J shed 3 bases, with 12 bases lying between them. The CDR3 is made up of 12 amino acids. CDR1 and CDR2 from the germline V gene are LGHDT and YNNKEL (reference sequence). The CDR3 DNA reads TGTGCCCGGCTGGAGGCTACAGATACGCAGTATTTT. It yields the protein CARLEATDTQYF.